The 27 T cell receptor beta chains given below trace back to one sample, sequenced in a study of T cells in Graves' hyperthyroidism and ophthalmopathy. RNA transcripts served as the template for amplifying TCR beta CDR3 regions. HTBI primers drove first-round RT-PCR of the TCR CDR3. TCRdb re-derived calls from the multiplex PCR reads in MiXCR, one entry per CDR3 protein. Of roughly 560,000 distinct CDR3 sequences in the sample, approximately 14% were seen once. The sequenced sample consisted of blood. All receptors come from a woman aged 40 to 55 with Graves' ophthalmopathy.

The rearrangement links TRBV6-2 or TRBV6-3 to TRBJ2-5; TRBD1 might be the D (5 bases). From germline, CDR1 is MNHEY and CDR2 SVGEGT. V lost 6 bases and J lost 4, with 18 bases in between. This CDR3 spans 15 amino acids. The CDR3 reads CASRNGAWVSETQYF. CDR3 in DNA: TGTGCCAGCAGGAATGGGGCCTGGGTTTCAGAGACCCAGTACTTC.

The J gene is TRBJ2-5, the V gene TRBV12-3 or TRBV12-4; 7 positions match TRBD2. The trim removed 5 bases at V and 3 bases at J, leaving 12 bases unmatched. The CDR3 runs 16 residues. CDR3 DNA: TGTGCCAGCAGTCCCCCCCGGGGGAGGGGCGAAGAGACCCAGTACTTC. Its protein product is CASSPPRGRGEETQYF.

This clonotype was found many times. The J gene is TRBJ2-5, the V gene TRBV4-2, with D perhaps matching TRBD1 or TRBD2 (5 bases each). The CDR3 consists of 16 residues. In germline, CDR1 is LGHNA, CDR2 YNFKEQ. The V end lost 3 bases, the J end lost 1 base, and 15 bases lay between the germline ends. DNA of the CDR3: TGTGCCAGCAGCCACGCCCTCCGGGGCGGCCAAGAGACCCAGTACTTC. Translation gives CASSHALRGGQETQYF.

This clonotype was observed many times. The chain uses TRBV20-1 and TRBJ1-1; D possibly corresponds to TRBD1 (5 bases). Between the trimmed V and J ends, which lost 0 bases and 4 bases, there was a span of 18 bases. The length of the CDR3 is 16 residues. The germline CDR1 and CDR2 sequences are DFQATT and SNEGSKA (reference sequence). DNA of the CDR3: TGCAGTGCTAGAGATACCCGGAAGGGGTCGGGCACTGAAGCTTTCTTT. This gives the protein CSARDTRKGSGTEAFF.

This clonotype showed up many times. The CDR3 region is CASSLVRAINQPQHF. For the CDR3, the DNA is TGTGCCAGCAGTTTAGTCAGGGCTATCAATCAGCCCCAGCATTTT. V and J are TRBV28 and TRBJ1-5, with D perhaps TRBD1 (5 bases). V was clipped by 2 bases and J by 3 bases, with 11 bases between them. Germline V CDR1 and CDR2: MDHEN, SYDVKM. The CDR3 has 15 amino acids.

This clonotype was counted between two and nine times. The chain carries TRBV19 and TRBJ2-5; D is perhaps TRBD1 (6 bases). Germline CDR1 reads LNHDA; CDR2 reads SQIVND (reference sequence). The CDR3 loop spans 14 amino acids. Trimming took off 9 bases at V and 7 bases at J, with 21 bases between the two ends. CDR3: CASSEQGVMSTQYF. The CDR3 bases are TGTGCCAGCAGCGAACAGGGTGTTATGTCGACCCAGTACTTC.

The table lists this clonotype with many counts. The chain recombines TRBV7-8 with TRBJ1-2; TRBD1 aligns across 8 bases. With 3 bases clipped from V and 6 bases from J, the junction kept 9 bases outside the gene matches. Germline CDR1 and CDR2: SGHVS and FQNEAQ. The length of the CDR3 is 15 residues. The CDR3 region is CASSFSVGQGDGYTF. CDR3 coding DNA: TGTGCCAGCAGCTTCTCGGTCGGACAGGGCGATGGCTACACCTTC.

This clonotype was counted many times. The genes are TRBV5-1 and TRBJ1-2; D might be TRBD1 (5 bases). The CDR3 totals 17 residues. Germline CDR1 reads SGHRS; CDR2 reads YFSETQ. V lost 3 bases, J lost 7 bases, and 25 bases lay in between. CDR3 DNA: TGCGCCAGCAGCTCCCACCCGGGGACGGACGACTCTAGTGGCTACACCTTC. Residues: CASSSHPGTDDSSGYTF.

This clonotype was recorded many times. The V and J genes are TRBV13 and TRBJ2-2; D gene unclear. V dropped 4 bases and J dropped 7 bases, with 13 bases sitting between them. Germline assignment: CDR1 PRHDT and CDR2 FYEKMQ (reference sequence). The CDR3 is 14 residues long. CDR3 amino acids: CASSSVGENGELFF. For the CDR3, the DNA is TGTGCCAGCAGCTCAGTGGGTGAGAACGGGGAGCTGTTTTTT.

The sample holds many counts of this clonotype. The chain recombines TRBV7-8 with TRBJ2-7, with TRBD2 matching 9 bases. The CDR3 totals 15 residues. The germline CDR1 and CDR2 sequences are SGHVS and FQNEAQ. Trimming removed 4 bases from V and 0 bases from J; junction bases left unmatched: 4. This CDR3 reads CASSWTSASSYEQYF. The CDR3 DNA follows: TGTGCCAGCAGCTGGACTAGCGCGTCCTCCTACGAGCAGTACTTC.

This clonotype appeared many times. The chain couples TRBV6-2 or TRBV6-3 to TRBJ2-7, with 7 bases identical to TRBD2. Germline V gene data show CDR1 as MNHEY and CDR2 as SVGEGT. The V and J ends lost 2 bases and 1 base, in that order; junction bases with no gene match: 8. CDR3 length equals 16 residues. DNA of the CDR3: TGTGCCAGCAGTTACGACGGCGGGAGAGGATCCTACGAGCAGTACTTC. It specifies CASSYDGGRGSYEQYF.

This clonotype appeared many times. V gene TRBV19 combines with J gene TRBJ1-1; D remains ambiguous. Looked up from germline, CDR1 is LNHDA and CDR2 is SQIVND (reference sequence). V was pared by 7 bases and J by 2 bases, with 17 bases between. The CDR3 runs to 15 residues. The CDR3 DNA reads TGTGCCAGTAATCGAGGACTCGAGTTAAACACTGAAGCTTTCTTT. Its protein product is CASNRGLELNTEAFF.

This clonotype was counted at least ten times. The chain employs TRBV6-5 and TRBJ2-5; 7 nucleotides line up with TRBD1. This CDR3 is built from 15 residues. The ends lost 2 bases at V and 1 base at J; junction bases unmatched: 4. Looked up from germline, CDR1 is MNHEY and CDR2 is SVGAGI. The chain's CDR3 is CASSYGGQTQETQYF. CDR3 DNA sequence: TGTGCCAGCAGTTACGGGGGACAGACCCAAGAGACCCAGTACTTC.

This clonotype was recorded at least ten times. The chain couples TRBV6-1 to TRBJ2-2; D might be TRBD1 (5 bases). CDR1 is MNHNS and CDR2 is SASEGT in the germline V gene. Trimming stripped 5 bases from V and 5 bases from J, with 15 bases between. The CDR3 runs 15 residues. CDR3 in amino acids: CASSRQPTETGELFF. The CDR3 DNA follows: TGTGCCAGCAGTCGACAGCCGACGGAGACCGGGGAGCTGTTTTTT.

This clonotype was picked up many times. The chain joins TRBV6-2 or TRBV6-3 to TRBJ2-7; TRBD1 matches 7 bases. The CDR3 runs to 11 residues. The germline gives CDR1 MNHEY, CDR2 SVGEGT. The V gene end was trimmed by 10 bases and the J gene end by 4 bases; junction bases not matched to a gene: 4. The CDR3 DNA is TGTGCCACCCGGACAGGATACGAGCAGTACTTC. Translation: CATRTGYEQYF.

This clonotype was found many times. The chain uses TRBV20-1 and TRBJ2-7; D remains ambiguous. Germline V gene data show CDR1 as DFQATT and CDR2 as SNEGSKA (reference sequence). The length of the CDR3 is 12 residues. The V gene lost 5 bases and the J gene lost 5 bases, with 13 bases spanning the gap. As DNA, the CDR3 is TGCAGTGCTCGGGTGGGTGAGAACGAGCAGTACTTC. It yields the protein CSARVGENEQYF.

The J gene is TRBJ1-2, the V gene TRBV28; D is unresolved. Germline lookup yields CDR1 MDHEN and CDR2 SYDVKM. Between the trimmed V and J ends, which lost 6 bases and 3 bases, there was a span of 11 bases. The CDR3 consists of 13 residues. CDR3 protein: CASSPPGYYGYTF. CDR3 in DNA: TGTGCCAGCAGCCCCCCGGGGTACTATGGCTACACCTTC.

This clonotype has a single count. The V gene is TRBV28, the J gene TRBJ2-7, with D possibly matching TRBD2 (5 bases). Germline V CDR1 and CDR2: MDHEN, SYDVKM. The CDR3 runs 15 residues. Trimming removed 4 bases at V and 4 bases at J, with 17 bases between. The CDR3 reads CASSSGPEGQYEQYF. The CDR3 bases are TGTGCCAGCAGTTCCGGACCCGAGGGCCAATACGAGCAGTACTTC.

In this sample, this clonotype turned up a few times. Given a much more abundant clone one base away, this may be a read error. The chain couples TRBV6-1 to TRBJ1-3; D is uncertain. Germline CDR1 MNHNS, CDR2 SASEGT. V dropped 7 bases and J dropped 4 bases, with 8 bases sitting between them. The CDR3 extends over 12 amino acids. CDR3 nucleotide sequence: TGTGCCAGCATTGACGCGGGAAACACCATATATTTT. Translation gives CASIDAGNTIYF.

The table lists this clonotype with a few counts. This rearrangement joins TRBV11-2 to TRBJ2-2; D not resolved. V was shortened by 10 bases and J by 1 base, with 7 bases between the two germline ends. This CDR3 is built from 12 residues. From germline, CDR1 is SGHAT and CDR2 FQNNGV. The DNA for the CDR3 is TGTGCCATCGTAGAGAACACCGGGGAGCTGTTTTTT. Translating it yields CAIVENTGELFF.

This clonotype was detected ten times or more. The chain links TRBV19 to TRBJ1-1, with TRBD1 matching over 8 bases. CDR3 size: 15 residues. Trimming at V came to 8 bases and at J to 1 base, leaving 9 bases not matched to a gene. Germline CDR1 reads LNHDA; CDR2 reads SQIVND (reference sequence). CDR3 region: CASGPMTGANTEAFF. In DNA, the CDR3 is TGTGCCAGTGGCCCCATGACAGGGGCGAACACTGAAGCTTTCTTT.

This clonotype has a count of ten or more. This chain uses TRBV6-1 with TRBJ1-2, with no clear D. Trimming shortened V by 2 bases and J by 2 bases, and 6 bases separated the two germline ends. CDR3 length: 13 residues. Germline-derived CDR1 and CDR2 are MNHNS and SASEGT. The DNA for the CDR3 is TGTGCCAGCAGTGAAATAGGGAACTATGGCTACACCTTC. It yields the protein CASSEIGNYGYTF.

This clonotype was observed many times. The chain has TRBV28 and TRBJ1-1; D possibly corresponds to TRBD1 (6 bases). CDR1 is MDHEN, CDR2 SYDVKM, per germline. The V end was cut by 6 bases, the J end by 8 bases, with 10 bases between. This CDR3 is 11 amino acids long. CDR3 nucleotide sequence: TGTGCCAGCAGCTGGACAGCCGAAGCTTTCTTT. Translated: CASSWTAEAFF.

This clonotype was detected ten times or more. V gene TRBV6-5 combines with J gene TRBJ2-7; 8 nucleotides align to TRBD2. The junction had 11 bases not matched to a gene; V was cut back by 7 bases and J by 3 bases. CDR1 and CDR2 from the germline V gene are MNHEY and SVGAGI. The CDR3 is 15 residues long. The CDR3 DNA sequence: TGTGCCAGCACCCGCCAGTTGGCGGGAGGCTACGAGCAGTACTTC. This codes for CASTRQLAGGYEQYF.

This clonotype occurred many times. The rearrangement joins TRBV28 to TRBJ2-2; 14 nucleotides line up with TRBD2. After removal of 3 bases from V and 10 bases from J, the junction contained 10 bases not matched to a gene. From germline, CDR1 is MDHEN and CDR2 SYDVKM. The CDR3 runs to 17 residues. In nucleotides, the CDR3 is TGTGCCAGCAGTTTCAGACCCGGGACTAGCGGGAGAGTGGAGCTGTTTTTT. It specifies CASSFRPGTSGRVELFF.

This clonotype was recorded at least ten times. The chain links TRBV7-2 to TRBJ1-2; no reliable D call. This CDR3 is built from 15 residues. CDR1 is SGHTA, CDR2 FQGNSA, per germline. The germline V and J ends were trimmed by 1 base and 4 bases, with 13 bases remaining between them. CDR3 loop: CASSLGSGITYGYTF. DNA for the CDR3: TGTGCCAGCAGCTTAGGTTCAGGAATAACCTATGGCTACACCTTC.

This chain uses TRBV4-1 with TRBJ1-4; 7 nucleotides agree with TRBD1. The J segment lost 7 bases and the V segment lost 4 bases, leaving 9 bases of the junction unmatched. Germline assignment: CDR1 MGHRA and CDR2 YSYEKL. The CDR3 covers 15 residues. The CDR3 region is CASSPLTGTVEKLFF. The CDR3 bases are TGCGCCAGCAGCCCTTTAACCGGGACAGTTGAAAAACTGTTTTTT.